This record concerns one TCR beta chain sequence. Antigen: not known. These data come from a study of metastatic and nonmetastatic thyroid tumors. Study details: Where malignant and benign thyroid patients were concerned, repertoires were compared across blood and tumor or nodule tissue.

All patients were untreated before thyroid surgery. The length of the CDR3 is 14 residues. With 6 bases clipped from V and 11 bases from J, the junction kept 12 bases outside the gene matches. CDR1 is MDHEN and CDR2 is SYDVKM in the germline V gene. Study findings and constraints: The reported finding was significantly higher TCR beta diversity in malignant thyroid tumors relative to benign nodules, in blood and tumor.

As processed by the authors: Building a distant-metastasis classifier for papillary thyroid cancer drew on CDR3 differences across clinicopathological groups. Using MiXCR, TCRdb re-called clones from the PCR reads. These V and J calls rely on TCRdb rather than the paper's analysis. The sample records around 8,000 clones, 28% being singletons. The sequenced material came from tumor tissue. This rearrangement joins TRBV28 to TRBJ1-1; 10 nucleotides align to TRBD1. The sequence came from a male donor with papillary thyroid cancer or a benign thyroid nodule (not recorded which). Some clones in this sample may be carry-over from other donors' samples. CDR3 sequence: CASRPGTGAALAFF. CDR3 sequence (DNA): TGTGCCAGCAGGCCCGGGACAGGGGCAGCGTTGGCTTTCTTT.